Below are 2 T cell receptor beta chains sequenced from a single sample in a study of vaccination effects on CD4 cells after COVID-19. Ahead of sequencing, the ViraFEST assay grew antigen-specific CD4+ T cells using viral peptide pools. Once cultured for roughly nine days, the cells underwent separation to obtain CD4+ T cells. Either the mRNA-1273 or the BNT162b2 vaccine was given to participants as two doses. The table came from immunoSEQ multiplex PCR; TCRdb's copy has only in-frame clones and leaves some out. The sample has 14,000 or so clones, 55% to 85% seen once; the top ten hold roughly 9.9%. Which antigens these TCRs recognize remains unknown. The starting material was CD4+ T cells from PBMCs cultured with SARS-CoV-2 spike peptides, obtained after COVID-19 vaccination. The receptor set was obtained from a human donor who received a COVID-19 vaccine.

This clone has only one observation. V gene TRBV7-9 combines with J gene TRBJ1-3; D remains ambiguous. Looked up from germline, CDR1 is SEHNR and CDR2 is FQNEAQ (reference sequence). Trimming pared 5 bases from V and 0 bases from J, leaving 14 bases between. This CDR3 is built from 16 residues. The CDR3 reads CASSVGGINSGNTIYF. Here the CDR3 DNA reads TGTGCCAGCAGCGTCGGCGGGATCAACTCTGGAAACACCATATATTTT. The complete variable domain, with remaining parts taken from reference TRBV7-9 and TRBJ1-3, reads DTGVSQNPRHKITKRGQNVTFRCDPISEHNRLYWYRQTLGQGPEFLTYFQNEAQLEKSRLLSDRFSAERPKGSFSTLEIQRTEQGDSAMYLCASSVGGINSGNTIYFGEGSWLTVV.

The V call is TRBV7-3, the J call TRBJ2-3; 7 bases match TRBD2. V gave up 5 bases and J gave up 2 bases; unmatched junction bases: 7. Germline CDR1 is SGHTA and CDR2 is FQGTGA. The CDR3 sequence is 15 residues long. In DNA, the CDR3 is TGTGCCAGCAGCATCTCGGGGGGACCCACAGATACGCAGTATTTT. This sequence encodes CASSISGGPTDTQYF.